A selection of T cell receptor beta chains follows, all from one sample in a study of cytomegalovirus exposure and HLA in healthy donors. The method was immunoSEQ multiplex PCR; TCRdb's version includes in-frame clones alone and lacks a portion of them. The sample has 130,000 or so clones, around nine tenths seen once. Sequenced sample: PBMCs. Receptor source: a woman in her 30s in good health and CMV-seronegative. CDR3s include the opening cysteine and the closing phenylalanine or tryptophan. The order of the fields is V gene, CDR3 protein.

>TRBV6-1
CASSGERRHSLDTDTQYF
>TRBV7-9
CASSSGLAPETQYF
>TRBV28
CASSSHTSGGEQYF
>TRBV4-3
CASSPHPGQGETQYF
>TRBV7-8
CASSYRGSTYEQYF
>TRBV19
CASSIPTGTGTEAFF
>TRBV4-3
CASSQNTGTGGEKLFF
>TRBV7-2
CASSLGYGTDYEQYF
>TRBV9
CASSVSPRPLICYEQYF
>TRBV28
CASSFSRGSTDTQYF
>TRBV2
CALGGETDTQYF
>TRBV7-2
CASSPGGAYNEQFF
>TRBV7-6
CASSLGGQYEQYF
>TRBV9
CASSPWGGDTGELFF
>TRBV30
CAWSVAGESEQYF
>TRBV2
CASSAATGGCGEKLFF
>TRBV7-8
CASSLYLRGANTEAFF
>TRBV18
CASSPRDRYEQYF
>TRBV9
CASSVGPENTEAFF
>TRBV2
CASSRRDSHNSPLHF
>TRBV9
CASSEEQGYAGNTIYF
>TRBV29-1
CSVGGRITDTQYF